Included here is one T cell receptor (beta chain) sequence, with context. The data derive from a study of T cell changes during pregnancy in multiple sclerosis. The method was immunoSEQ multiplex PCR; TCRdb's version includes in-frame clones alone and lacks a portion of them. This sample has about 75,000 clones, with 89% found just once. The CDR3 is 12 amino acids. CDR1 is ENHRY, CDR2 SYGVKD, per germline. Trimming stripped 3 bases from V and 4 bases from J, with 4 bases between. The TCR originated in a female donor in good health, enrolled as a control in a pregnancy study. The chain joins TRBV10-3 to TRBJ1-3; D gene ambiguous. The sequences come from peripheral blood, collected in the first trimester of pregnancy. CDR3 sequence reads: CAISDLGNTIYF. CDR3 coding DNA: TGTGCCATCAGTGATCTCGGAAACACCATATATTTT.